This TCR beta chain emerged from a study of regulatory T cells in long-lasting Graves disease. The germline V gene has CDR1 SGHDT and CDR2 YYEEEE. The V and J ends lost 4 bases and 4 bases, in that order; junction bases with no gene match: 8. The CDR3 runs to 14 residues. This clonotype occurred many times. Its specificity is unknown. TCR beta libraries were built with iRepertoire HTBI primers and Arm-PCR of CDR3 regions. In the original processing: The study identified roughly 59 TRBV and 14 to 15 TRBJ segments across samples. In TCRdb, the multiplex PCR reads were re-called with MiXCR into one record per CDR3 protein. TCRdb, not the original authors, processed these V and J calls. The sample contains 300,000 to 400,000 distinct CDR3 sequences, around 15% of which appear only once. Findings and caveats of the study: Sample size was small, which may have lowered accuracy. Whereas about 870 public clonotypes were shared by new patients, persistent patients shared more, at some 2,900.

Time point: newly diagnosed GD, antithyroid drugs for less than 3 months. Scientists built the TCR library using RNA that was extracted from PBMCs. Peripheral blood, roughly 8.1 milliliters of it, was drawn into EDTA tubes. Sequenced here: peripheral blood mononuclear cells (PBMCs), sampled at new diagnosis, from a patient treated with antithyroid drugs. The sequence was obtained from a female donor with Graves disease. The chain employs TRBV5-6 and TRBJ2-7, with TRBD1 identical over 7 bases. The CDR3 DNA reads as TGTGCCAGCAGCCTCAGGGGGAAATCGTACGAGCAGTACTTC. As protein: CASSLRGKSYEQYF.